Following are 7 T cell receptor beta chains from one sample sequenced in a study of T cells in localized non-small cell lung cancer. Some clones are missing from TCRdb's copy, which holds only in-frame ones; the method was immunoSEQ multiplex PCR. The table has roughly 17,000 clones, around four fifths seen once. Sample: peripheral blood, taken before any cancer treatment. These receptors came from a male donor aged 60 or older with stage III lung adenocarcinoma.

This sequence joins TRBV19 and TRBJ1-1; 8 bases match TRBD1. Looked up from germline, CDR1 is LNHDA and CDR2 is SQIVND (reference sequence). The CDR3 has 15 residues. Unmatched junction bases numbered 10, after V lost 6 bases and J lost 4 bases. The CDR3 DNA reads TGTGCCAGTAGAGCTCAGGGGGCTGGGGGCACTGAAGCTTTCTTT. Encoded protein: CASRAQGAGGTEAFF.

This clone was observed a single time. This sequence joins TRBV2 and TRBJ2-1; D is perhaps TRBD1 or TRBD2 (6 bases each). Germline V gene sequence: CDR1 SNHLY, CDR2 FYNNEI. This CDR3 region has 12 residues. V dropped 8 bases and J dropped 7 bases, with 12 bases sitting between them. CDR3 sequence reads: CASPGAGNEQFF. For the CDR3, the DNA is TGTGCCAGCCCGGGGGCGGGGAATGAGCAGTTCTTC.

CDR3 DNA sequence: TGTGCCAGTAGTGGAAGGGGGGCGGCGAACACTGAAGCTTTCTTT. It is translated as CASSGRGAANTEAFF. This rearrangement joins TRBV19 to TRBJ1-1, with D perhaps matching TRBD1 (6 bases). The CDR3 loop spans 15 amino acids. V lost 5 bases to trimming and J lost 1 base, with 14 bases between them. CDR1 and CDR2 (germline): LNHDA, SQIVND (reference sequence).

The gene calls are TRBV5-1 and TRBJ2-1; either TRBD1 or TRBD2 may fit D (7 bases each). CDR1 and CDR2 from the germline V gene are SGHRS and YFSETQ. The CDR3 loop spans 18 amino acids. Trimming pared 3 bases from V and 5 bases from J, leaving 24 bases between. DNA for the CDR3: TGCGCCAGCAGCTGGGGGGGCCGGTGGGACAGTGGAAACAATGAGCAGTTCTTC. This sequence encodes CASSWGGRWDSGNNEQFF. Based on the CDR3 plus reference TRBV5-1 and TRBJ2-1, the full variable domain is KAGVTQTPRYLIKTRGQQVTLSCSPISGHRSVSWYQQTPGQGLQFLFEYFSETQRNKGNFPGRFSGRQFSNSRSEMNVSTLELGDSALYLCASSWGGRWDSGNNEQFFGPGTRLTVL.

V and J are TRBV19 and TRBJ1-2; 7 nucleotides match TRBD1. The CDR3 covers 14 residues. The junction had 12 bases not matched to a gene; V was cut back by 6 bases and J by 8 bases. Germline values: CDR1 LNHDA, CDR2 SQIVND (reference sequence). CDR3 bases: TGTGCCAGTAGACCGACAGGGTTCGTTTACGGCTACACCTTC. It yields the protein CASRPTGFVYGYTF. The variable domain in full, with the rest retrieved from reference TRBV19 and TRBJ1-2, is DGGITQSPKYLFRKEGQNVTLSCEQNLNHDAMYWYRQDPGQGLRLIYYSQIVNDFQKGDIAEGYSVSREKKESFPLTVTSAQKNPTAFYLCASRPTGFVYGYTFGSGTRLTVV.

This sequence joins TRBV6-1 and TRBJ1-1; possibly TRBD1 for D (5 bases). Looked up from germline, CDR1 is MNHNS and CDR2 is SASEGT. Trimming removed 8 bases at V and 4 bases at J, with 14 bases between. CDR3 length: 13 amino acids. CDR3 nucleotide sequence: TGTGCCAGCCAGGGAGGTTGGGCCACTGAAGCTTTCTTT. It specifies CASQGGWATEAFF.

The chain joins TRBV6-6 to TRBJ2-5; 7 bases align to TRBD1. Germline V CDR1 and CDR2: MNHNY, SVGAGI (reference sequence). After removal of 5 bases from V and 5 bases from J, the junction contained 11 bases not matched to a gene. The CDR3 covers 15 residues. In nucleotides, the CDR3 is TGTGCCAGCAGTAGGGGGCTTGGTGCCGAGGAGACCCAGTACTTC. Its protein is CASSRGLGAEETQYF.